Given below is one TCR beta chain in context. The record originates from a study of blood T cell repertoires in COVID-19. TCRdb's table, derived via immunoSEQ multiplex PCR, lists solely in-frame clones and lacks some. The sample lists 45,000 to 50,000 clones, about 83% occurring once. Sequencing used peripheral blood. This receptor was identified in a man aged 80 or over in a cohort sampled during active COVID-19.

The CDR3 coding sequence is TGTGCCAGCAGCCATATGGACAGGGGTAGCAATCAGCCCCAGCATTTT. The encoded protein is CASSHMDRGSNQPQHF. This sequence joins TRBV4-2 and TRBJ1-5; 9 bases agree with TRBD1. V gave up 3 bases and J gave up 0 bases; unmatched junction bases: 3. Per the germline V gene, CDR1 is LGHNA and CDR2 is YNFKEQ. This CDR3 region has 16 residues.